The clone carrying this T cell receptor (beta chain) was counted once. The antigen is unknown. RNA transcripts were the template for amplifying TCR beta CDR3 regions. The study used the HTBI primer set for a first-round RT-PCR of the TCR CDR3. TCRdb called the multiplex PCR reads again in MiXCR, with one record for every CDR3 protein. The sample carries 450,000 to 700,000 distinct CDR3 sequences, about half recorded once. The entry originates in a study of T cells in Graves' hyperthyroidism and ophthalmopathy. Study observations and caveats: Peripheral blood also featured most of the thyroid clonotypes expanded above 0.001. The model foresaw ophthalmopathy a median around 6.8 months prior to onset. Ophthalmopathy was distinguished from stable hyperthyroidism by 13 V-J signatures.

Germline loops: CDR1 SNHLY, CDR2 FYNNEI. The CDR3 covers 17 residues. The ends were cut back, 6 bases at V and 0 bases at J, with 15 bases in the middle. Exclusions: uncontrolled infection, other autoimmune disease, pregnancy, lactation. This TCR was recovered from an adult woman with Graves' disease, either hyperthyroidism or ophthalmopathy (not recorded which). The chain couples TRBV2 to TRBJ2-6; possible D gene TRBD1, 6 bases. Sequencing input: peripheral blood or thyroid tissue (not recorded which). The CDR3 reads CASSLRTANSGANVLTF. In DNA, the CDR3 is TGTGCCAGCAGCTTGCGGACAGCGAACTCTGGGGCCAACGTCCTGACTTTC.